This T cell receptor (beta chain) was captured in a study of cytomegalovirus exposure and HLA in healthy donors. Overall study context: Researchers previously reported finding fewer than 120 million unique TCR beta sequences from around 200 million T cells. Across 300 to 400 genotyped donors, more than 75% landed in the Caucasian-associated ancestry cluster. Study-wide results and caveats: Rarity held for most TCR sequences, but there were some public TCRs that occurred in many donors.

Trimming removed 4 bases at V and 3 bases at J, with 20 bases between. CDR1 SGDLS and CDR2 YYNGEE come from the germline V gene. This CDR3 has 16 amino acids. Notes on this clone: Its antigen is undetermined.

PCR used 60 Vbeta primers and 13 Jbeta primers. Methods used by the authors: A later analysis counted around 74 million unique TCR beta chains, 9.5 million to 13 million shared. Clones were sequenced by immunoSEQ multiplex PCR, and TCRdb holds only the in-frame ones, with some missing. V and J calls and clone size are given by that table; D and trimming were obtained from the DNA. This table has some 170,000 clones, roughly 79% appearing once. The receptor was derived from a woman between 18 and 29 years old in good health and CMV-seropositive. Sequencing input: PBMCs. The V gene is TRBV9, the J gene TRBJ2-7; possibly TRBD2 for D (5 bases). The CDR3 DNA reads TGTGCCAGCAGCCCCCACCGTACCGGGAACCGCTACGAGCAGTACTTC. Its translation: CASSPHRTGNRYEQYF.